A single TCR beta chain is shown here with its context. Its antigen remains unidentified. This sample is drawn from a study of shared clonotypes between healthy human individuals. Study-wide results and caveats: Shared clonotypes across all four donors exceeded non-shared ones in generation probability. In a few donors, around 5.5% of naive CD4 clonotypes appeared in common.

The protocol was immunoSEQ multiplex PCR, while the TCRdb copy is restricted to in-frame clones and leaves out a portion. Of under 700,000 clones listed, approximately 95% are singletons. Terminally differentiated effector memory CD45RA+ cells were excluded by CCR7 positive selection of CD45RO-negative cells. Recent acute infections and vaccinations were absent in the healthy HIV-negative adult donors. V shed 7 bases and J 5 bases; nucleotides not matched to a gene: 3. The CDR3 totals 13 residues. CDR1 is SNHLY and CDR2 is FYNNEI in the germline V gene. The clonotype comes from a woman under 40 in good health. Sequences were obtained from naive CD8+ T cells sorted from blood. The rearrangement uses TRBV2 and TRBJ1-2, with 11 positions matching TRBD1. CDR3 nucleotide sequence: TGTGCCAGCATGGGGACAGGGGGGTATGGCTACACCTTC. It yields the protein CASMGTGGYGYTF.